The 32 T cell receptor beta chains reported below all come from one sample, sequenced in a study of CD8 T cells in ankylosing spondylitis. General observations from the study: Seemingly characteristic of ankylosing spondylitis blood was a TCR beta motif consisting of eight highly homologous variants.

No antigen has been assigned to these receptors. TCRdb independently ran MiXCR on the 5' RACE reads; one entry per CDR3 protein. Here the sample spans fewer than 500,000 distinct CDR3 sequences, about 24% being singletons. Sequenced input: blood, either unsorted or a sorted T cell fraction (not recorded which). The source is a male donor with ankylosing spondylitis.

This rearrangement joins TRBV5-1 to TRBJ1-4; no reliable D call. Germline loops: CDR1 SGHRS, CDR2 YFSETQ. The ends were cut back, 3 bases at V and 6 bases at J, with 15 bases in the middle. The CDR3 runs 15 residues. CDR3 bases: TGCGCCAGCAGCTCGCAGGCGACTAGGGATGAAAAACTGTTTTTT. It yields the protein CASSSQATRDEKLFF.

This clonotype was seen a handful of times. The CDR3 is CASSLIPSGRSYNEQFF. Written as DNA, the CDR3 is TGTGCCAGCAGCCTCATCCCTAGCGGGCGCTCCTACAATGAGCAGTTCTTC. J is TRBJ2-1 and V is TRBV4-2; 8 bases are a match to TRBD2. V trimming: 4 bases; J trimming: 0 bases; junction bases outside the gene matches: 8. Germline lookup yields CDR1 LGHNA and CDR2 YNFKEQ. This CDR3 has 17 amino acids.

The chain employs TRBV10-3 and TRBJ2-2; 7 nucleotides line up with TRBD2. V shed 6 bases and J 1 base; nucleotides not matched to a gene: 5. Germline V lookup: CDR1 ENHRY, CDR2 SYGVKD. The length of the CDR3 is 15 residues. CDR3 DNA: TGTGCCATCAGGGGCGGGACTAAGAACACCGGGGAGCTGTTTTTT. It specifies CAIRGGTKNTGELFF.

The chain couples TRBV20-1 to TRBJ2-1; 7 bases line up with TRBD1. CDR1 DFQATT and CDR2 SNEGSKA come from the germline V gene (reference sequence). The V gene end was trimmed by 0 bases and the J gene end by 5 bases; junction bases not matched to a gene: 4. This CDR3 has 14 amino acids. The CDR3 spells CSARDEGGHNEQFF. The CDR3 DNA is TGCAGTGCTAGAGATGAAGGGGGCCACAATGAGCAGTTCTTC.

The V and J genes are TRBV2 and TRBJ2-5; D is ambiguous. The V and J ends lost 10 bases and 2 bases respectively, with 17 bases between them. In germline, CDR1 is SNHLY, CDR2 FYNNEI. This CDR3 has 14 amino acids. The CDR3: CATTRGTPQETQYF. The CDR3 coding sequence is TGTGCCACCACCCGAGGAACACCTCAAGAGACCCAGTACTTC.

The CDR3: CASSFLTGGNYGYTF. The CDR3 DNA reads as TGTGCCAGCAGTTTCCTGACAGGGGGAAACTATGGCTACACCTTC. The gene calls are TRBV12-3 or TRBV12-4 and TRBJ1-2; 9 bases align to TRBD1. V was pared by 3 bases and J by 2 bases, with 4 bases of the junction left unmatched. CDR3 length: 15 amino acids.

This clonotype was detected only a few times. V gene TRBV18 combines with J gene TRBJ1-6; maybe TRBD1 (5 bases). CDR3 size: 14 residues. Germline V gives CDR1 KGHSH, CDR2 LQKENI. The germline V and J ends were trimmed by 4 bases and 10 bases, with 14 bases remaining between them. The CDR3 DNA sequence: TGTGCCAGCTCACTGGGACTTCGGGAGTCACCCCTCCACTTT. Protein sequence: CASSLGLRESPLHF.

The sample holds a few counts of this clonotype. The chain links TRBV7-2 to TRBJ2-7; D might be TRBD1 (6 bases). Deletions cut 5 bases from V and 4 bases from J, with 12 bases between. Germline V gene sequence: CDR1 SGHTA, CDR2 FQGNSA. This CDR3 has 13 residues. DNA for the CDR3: TGTGCCAGCAGCCATGGGGGCCTTTACGAGCAGTACTTC. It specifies CASSHGGLYEQYF.

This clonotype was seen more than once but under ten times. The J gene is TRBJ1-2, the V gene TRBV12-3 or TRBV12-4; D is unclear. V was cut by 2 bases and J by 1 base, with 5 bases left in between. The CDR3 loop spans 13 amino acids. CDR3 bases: TGTGCCAGCAGTTTACGGAATAACTATGGCTACACCTTC. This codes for CASSLRNNYGYTF.

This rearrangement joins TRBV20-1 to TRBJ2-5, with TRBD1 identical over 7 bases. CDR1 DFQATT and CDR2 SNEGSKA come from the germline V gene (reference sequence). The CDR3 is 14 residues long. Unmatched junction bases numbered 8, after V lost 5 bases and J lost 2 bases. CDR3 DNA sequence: TGCAGTGCTTCGACAGGGTGGGAACAAGAGACCCAGTACTTC. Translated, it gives CSASTGWEQETQYF.

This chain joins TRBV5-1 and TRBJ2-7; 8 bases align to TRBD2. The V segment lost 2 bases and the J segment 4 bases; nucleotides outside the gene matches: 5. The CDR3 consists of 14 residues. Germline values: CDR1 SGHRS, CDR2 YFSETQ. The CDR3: CASSFEASGYEQYF. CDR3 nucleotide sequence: TGCGCCAGCAGCTTTGAGGCTAGCGGGTACGAGCAGTACTTC.

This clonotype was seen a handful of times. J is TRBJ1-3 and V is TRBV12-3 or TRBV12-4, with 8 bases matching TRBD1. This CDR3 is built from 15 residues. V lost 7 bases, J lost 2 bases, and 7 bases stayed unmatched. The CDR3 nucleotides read TGTGCCAGCATCGTTGGACAGGGCCCTGGAAACACCATATATTTT. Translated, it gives CASIVGQGPGNTIYF.

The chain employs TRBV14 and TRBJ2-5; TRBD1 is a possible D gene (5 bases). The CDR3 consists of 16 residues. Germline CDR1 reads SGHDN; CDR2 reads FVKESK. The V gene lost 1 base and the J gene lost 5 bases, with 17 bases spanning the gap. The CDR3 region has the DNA TGTGCCAGCAGCCAAGCAGCAGGGTGGGCTGGGGAGACCCAGTACTTC. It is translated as CASSQAAGWAGETQYF.

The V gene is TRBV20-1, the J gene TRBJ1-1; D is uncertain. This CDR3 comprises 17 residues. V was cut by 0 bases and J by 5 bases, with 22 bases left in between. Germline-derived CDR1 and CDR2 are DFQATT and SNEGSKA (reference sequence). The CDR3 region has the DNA TGCAGTGCTAGAGACCGTTTCAGAATGGAAGGATCGACTGAAGCTTTCTTT. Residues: CSARDRFRMEGSTEAFF.

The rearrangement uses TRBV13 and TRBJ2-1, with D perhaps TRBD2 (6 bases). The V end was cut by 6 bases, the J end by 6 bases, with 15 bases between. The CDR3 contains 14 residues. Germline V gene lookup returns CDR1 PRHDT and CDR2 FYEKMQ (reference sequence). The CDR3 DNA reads TGTGCCAGCAGTTTTCTAGCGCTAGGCAATGAGCAGTTCTTC. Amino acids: CASSFLALGNEQFF.

CDR3 region: CAIGRDREWAFF. CDR3 DNA: TGTGCCATCGGCCGGGACAGGGAATGGGCTTTCTTT. The chain couples TRBV10-3 to TRBJ1-1; TRBD1 matches at 9 bases. Germline-derived CDR1 and CDR2 are ENHRY and SYGVKD. This CDR3 contains 12 residues. V lost 8 bases and J lost 11; bases outside the gene matches: 9.

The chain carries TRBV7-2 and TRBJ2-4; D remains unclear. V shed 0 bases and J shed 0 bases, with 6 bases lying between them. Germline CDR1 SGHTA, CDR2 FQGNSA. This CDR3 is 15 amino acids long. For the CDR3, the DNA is TGTGCCAGCAGCTTAGCCATGCTAGCCAAAAACATTCAGTACTTC. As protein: CASSLAMLAKNIQYF.

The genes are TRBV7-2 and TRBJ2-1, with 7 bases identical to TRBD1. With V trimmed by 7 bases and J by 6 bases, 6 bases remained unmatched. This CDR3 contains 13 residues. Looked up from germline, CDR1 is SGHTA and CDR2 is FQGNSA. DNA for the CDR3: TGTGCCAGCACCAGGAACAGGGGCAATGAGCAGTTCTTC. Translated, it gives CASTRNRGNEQFF.

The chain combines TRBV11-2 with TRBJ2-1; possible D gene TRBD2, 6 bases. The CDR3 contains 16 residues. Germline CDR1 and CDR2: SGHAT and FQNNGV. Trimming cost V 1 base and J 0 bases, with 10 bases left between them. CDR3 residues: CASSLVRGASYNEQFF. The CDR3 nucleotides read TGTGCCAGCAGCTTAGTGCGCGGGGCCTCCTACAATGAGCAGTTCTTC. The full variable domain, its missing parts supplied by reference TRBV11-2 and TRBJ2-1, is EAGVAQSPRYKIIEKRQSVAFWCNPISGHATLYWYQQILGQGPKLLIQFQNNGVVDDSQLPKDRFSAERLKGVDSTLKIQPAKLEDSAVYLCASSLVRGASYNEQFFGPGTRLTVL.

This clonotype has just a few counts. CDR3 coding DNA: TGTGCCAGCAGCCAACCCCGCAATGAGCAGTTCTTC. This encodes CASSQPRNEQFF. The V gene is TRBV11-1, the J gene TRBJ2-1; unclear D gene. V was cut by 5 bases and J by 6 bases, with 8 bases left in between. Germline CDR1 reads SGHAT; CDR2 reads FQDESV (reference sequence). The CDR3 runs to 12 residues. Filled out from reference TRBV11-1 and TRBJ2-1, the complete variable domain reads EAEVAQSPRYKITEKSQAVAFWCDPISGHATLYWYRQILGQGPELLVQFQDESVVDDSQLPKDRFSAERLKGVDSTLKIQPAELGDSAMYLCASSQPRNEQFFGPGTRLTVL.

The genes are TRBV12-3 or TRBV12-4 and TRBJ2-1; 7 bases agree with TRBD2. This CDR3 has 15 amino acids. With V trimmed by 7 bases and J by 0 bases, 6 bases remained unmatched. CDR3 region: CASTPLADSYNEQFF. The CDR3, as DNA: TGTGCCAGCACCCCCCTAGCGGACTCCTACAATGAGCAGTTCTTC.

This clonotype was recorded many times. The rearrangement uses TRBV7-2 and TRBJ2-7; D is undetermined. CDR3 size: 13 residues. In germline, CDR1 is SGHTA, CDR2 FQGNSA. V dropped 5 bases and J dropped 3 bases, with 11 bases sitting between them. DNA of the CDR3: TGTGCCAGCAGCCCAAACCGGTTCTACGAGCAGTACTTC. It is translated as CASSPNRFYEQYF.

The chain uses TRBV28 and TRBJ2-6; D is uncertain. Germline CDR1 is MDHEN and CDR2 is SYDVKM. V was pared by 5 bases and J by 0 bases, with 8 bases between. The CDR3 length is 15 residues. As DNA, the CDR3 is TGTGCCAGCAGTGAACAGCGCTCTGGGGCCAACGTCCTGACTTTC. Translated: CASSEQRSGANVLTF.

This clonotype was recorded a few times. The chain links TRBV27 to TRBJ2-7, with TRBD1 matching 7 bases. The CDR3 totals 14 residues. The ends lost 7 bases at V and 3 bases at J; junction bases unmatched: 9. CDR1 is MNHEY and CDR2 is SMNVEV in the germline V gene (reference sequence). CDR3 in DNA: TGTGCCAGCACCAGACAGGGAACGCTCTACGAGCAGTACTTC. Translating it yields CASTRQGTLYEQYF.

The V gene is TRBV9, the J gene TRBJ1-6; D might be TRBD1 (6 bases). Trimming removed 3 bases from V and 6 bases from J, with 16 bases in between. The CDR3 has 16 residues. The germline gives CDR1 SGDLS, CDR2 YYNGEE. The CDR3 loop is CASSASTGNLNSPLHF. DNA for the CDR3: TGTGCCAGCAGCGCTTCGACAGGAAATCTTAATTCACCCCTCCACTTT.

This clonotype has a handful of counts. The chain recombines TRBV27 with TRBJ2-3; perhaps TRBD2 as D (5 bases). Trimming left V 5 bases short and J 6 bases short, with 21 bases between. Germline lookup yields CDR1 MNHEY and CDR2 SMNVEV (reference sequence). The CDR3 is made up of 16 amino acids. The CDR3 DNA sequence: TGTGCCAGCAGTCTCTTTAGCGCACTAAGGGCGGATACGCAGTATTTT. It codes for CASSLFSALRADTQYF.

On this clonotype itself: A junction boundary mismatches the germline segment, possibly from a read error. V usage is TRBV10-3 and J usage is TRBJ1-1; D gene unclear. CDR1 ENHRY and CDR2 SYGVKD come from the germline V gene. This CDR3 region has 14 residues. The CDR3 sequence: CATSRFPMNTEAFF. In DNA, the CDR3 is TGTGCCACCAGTCGATTCCCGATGAACACTGAAGCTTTCTTT.

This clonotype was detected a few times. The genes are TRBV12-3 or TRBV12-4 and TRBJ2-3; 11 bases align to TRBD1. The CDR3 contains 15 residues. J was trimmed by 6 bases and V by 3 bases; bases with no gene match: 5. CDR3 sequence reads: CASSFGQGAVDTQYF. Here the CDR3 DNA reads TGTGCCAGCAGTTTTGGACAGGGGGCGGTGGATACGCAGTATTTT.

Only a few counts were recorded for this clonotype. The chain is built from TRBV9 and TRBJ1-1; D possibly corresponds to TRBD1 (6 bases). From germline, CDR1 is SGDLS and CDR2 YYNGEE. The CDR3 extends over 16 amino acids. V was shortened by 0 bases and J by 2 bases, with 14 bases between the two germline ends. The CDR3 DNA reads TGTGCCAGCAGCGTAGATCCGGGACACTCAAACACTGAAGCTTTCTTT. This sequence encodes CASSVDPGHSNTEAFF.

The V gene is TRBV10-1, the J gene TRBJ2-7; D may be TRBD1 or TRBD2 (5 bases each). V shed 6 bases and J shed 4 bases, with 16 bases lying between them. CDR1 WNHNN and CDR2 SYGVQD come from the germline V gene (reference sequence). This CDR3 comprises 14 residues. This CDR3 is CASREPGPPYEQYF. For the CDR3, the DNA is TGCGCCAGCAGGGAACCGGGACCACCATACGAGCAGTACTTC.

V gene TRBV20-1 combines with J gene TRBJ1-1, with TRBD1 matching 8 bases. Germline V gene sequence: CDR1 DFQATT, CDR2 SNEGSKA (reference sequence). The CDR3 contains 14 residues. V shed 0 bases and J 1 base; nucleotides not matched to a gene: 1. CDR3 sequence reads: CSARDGQGNTEAFF. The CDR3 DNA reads TGCAGTGCTAGAGATGGACAGGGGAACACTGAAGCTTTCTTT.

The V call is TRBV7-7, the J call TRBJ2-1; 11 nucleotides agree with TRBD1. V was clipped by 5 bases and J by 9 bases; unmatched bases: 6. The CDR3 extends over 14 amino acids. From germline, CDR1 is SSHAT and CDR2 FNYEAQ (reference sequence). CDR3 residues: CASSTGQGAGEQFF. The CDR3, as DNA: TGTGCCAGCAGCACCGGACAGGGGGCGGGTGAGCAGTTCTTC. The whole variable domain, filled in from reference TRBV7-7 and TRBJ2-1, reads GAGVSQSPRYKVTKRGQDVTLRCDPISSHATLYWYQQALGQGPEFLTYFNYEAQPDKSGLPSDRFSAERPEGSISTLTIQRTEQRDSAMYRCASSTGQGAGEQFFGPGTRLTVL.